This TCR beta chain was recovered during a study of T cells expressing NK-cell markers. Study-level information: HCMV serostatus: most of the eight sequenced donors positive, one negative. Study conclusions and caveats: There remained a lack of clarity about HCMV specificity of expanded NKG2C+ T cell clones. NKG2C+ dominant clonotype frequencies in 6 or 7 donors were roughly 1.0-7.0% of CD8+ T cells.

Concerning this clonotype: Its antigen is not identified.

The CDR3 consists of 15 residues. UMI-tagged 5'RACE template switching yielded the TCR beta cDNA. TCRdb reprocessed the 5' RACE reads and stores each CDR3 protein as one record, lacking DNA. Recorded for this sample: approximately 440,000 distinct CDR3 sequences. The gene calls are TRBV12-3 or TRBV12-4 and TRBJ2-3. The TCR sequence derives from a woman between 50 and 59 years old in good health. Sequencing input: blood T cells: a sorted CD56 or NKG2C T cell subset, CD4+ or CD8+ T cells, or bulk PBMC T cells (not recorded which). CDR3 sequence: CASSFVVGGTDTQYF.